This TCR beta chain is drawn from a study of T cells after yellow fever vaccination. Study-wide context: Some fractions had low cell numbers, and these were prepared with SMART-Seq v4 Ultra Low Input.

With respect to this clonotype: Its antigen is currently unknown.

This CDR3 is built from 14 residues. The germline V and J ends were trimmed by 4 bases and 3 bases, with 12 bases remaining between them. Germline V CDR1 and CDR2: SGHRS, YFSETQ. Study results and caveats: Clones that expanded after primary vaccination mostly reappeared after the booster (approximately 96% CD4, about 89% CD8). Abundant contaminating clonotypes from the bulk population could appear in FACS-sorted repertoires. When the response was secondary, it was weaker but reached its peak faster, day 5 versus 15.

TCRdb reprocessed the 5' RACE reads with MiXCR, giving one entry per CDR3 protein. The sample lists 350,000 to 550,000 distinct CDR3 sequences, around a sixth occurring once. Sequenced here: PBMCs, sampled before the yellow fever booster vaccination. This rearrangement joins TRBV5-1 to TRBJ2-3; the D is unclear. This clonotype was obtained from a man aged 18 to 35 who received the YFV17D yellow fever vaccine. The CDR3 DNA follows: TGCGCCAGCAGCACGGGCGAGGTGACAGATACGCAGTATTTT. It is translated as CASSTGEVTDTQYF.